Listed below are T cell receptor beta chains from one sample, sequenced in a study of blood T cell repertoires in COVID-19. The protocol was immunoSEQ multiplex PCR, while the TCRdb copy is restricted to in-frame clones and leaves out a portion. This table holds 65,000 or so clones, around 84% found once. Input material: peripheral blood. These receptors were taken from a woman aged 70-85 years with acute or convalescent COVID-19. Each CDR3 is given with its conserved first and last residue. Each record gives: V gene, J gene, CDR3 protein.

>TRBV23-1|TRBJ2-7
CASSQRGDEQYF
>TRBV30|TRBJ2-7
CAWRRGHLDYEQYF
>TRBV15|TRBJ2-3
CATSRKGLAVTTDTQYF
>TRBV2|TRBJ2-7
CASSEGLQGTYEQYF
>TRBV10-3|TRBJ1-5
CAISPGGDQPQHF
>TRBV6-5|TRBJ2-2
CASSTTIAGGGELFF
>TRBV10-1|TRBJ2-5
CASSVGRGLSETQYF
>TRBV9|TRBJ1-4
CASSVASVGGKLFF
>TRBV3-1/TRBV3-2|TRBJ2-3
CASSQDRAGDPTDTQYF
>TRBV9|TRBJ2-2
CASSRTISGANTGELFF
>TRBV5-4|TRBJ2-1
CATIKPTSGGPHEQFF
>TRBV5-1|TRBJ1-1
CASSFTGTEAFF
>TRBV5-6|TRBJ1-3
CASRGQGAGNTIYF
>TRBV5-8|TRBJ2-5
CASSPDYPQETQYF
>TRBV9|TRBJ1-1
CASSVDRGDTEAFF
>TRBV12-3/TRBV12-4|TRBJ2-1
CASSFGPEQFF
>TRBV28|TRBJ1-3
CASIDRASGNTIYF
>TRBV29-1|TRBJ2-2
CSVVKGSMNTGELFF
>TRBV7-6|TRBJ2-5
CASSLNLAGGRETQYF